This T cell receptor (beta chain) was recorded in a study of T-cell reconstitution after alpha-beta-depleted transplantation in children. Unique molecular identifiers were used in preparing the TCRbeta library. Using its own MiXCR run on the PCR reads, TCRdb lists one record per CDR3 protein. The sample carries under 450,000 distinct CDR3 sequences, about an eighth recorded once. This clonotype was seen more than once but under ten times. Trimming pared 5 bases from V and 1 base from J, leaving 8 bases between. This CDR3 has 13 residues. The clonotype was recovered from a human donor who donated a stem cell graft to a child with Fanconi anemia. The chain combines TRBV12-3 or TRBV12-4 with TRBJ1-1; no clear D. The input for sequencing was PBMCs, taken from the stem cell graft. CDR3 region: CASSVRENTEAFF. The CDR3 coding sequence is TGTGCCAGCAGTGTGCGGGAGAACACTGAAGCTTTCTTT.